The sequence of this TCR beta chain was determined in a study of cytomegalovirus exposure and HLA in healthy donors (dated by TCRdb to 2017 to 2019). About the study as a whole: According to an earlier analysis of 550 to 700 of the donors, roughly 180 million T cells yielded roughly 110 million unique TCR beta sequences and 276 Gb of sequence data. To predict cytomegalovirus infection status, the study combined high-throughput TCR immunosequencing, statistical association of individual TCRs with disease status, and machine learning. A few DR-DQ haplotypes were handled as single units for association and clustering because linkage in the cohort was strong. An earlier analysis of several hundred of the donors applied high-throughput TCR beta sequencing to assess whether each TCR beta V gene segment acted as functional or pseudogenic. Among the roughly 380 genotyped donors, around 79% belonged to the genetic ancestry cluster associated with self-reported Caucasian donors. Alongside the repertoire data, information on donor age, sex, ethnicity and CMV serostatus was compiled. Around 300 gigabases of sequencing data and approximately 93 million unique TCR sequences were included in an early release covering 550 to 650 HLA-typed donors. Besides the first cohort of roughly 660 subjects, a separate validation cohort made up of 120 different subjects was used. Genome-wide SNP genotypes for about 60% of the roughly 670 donors were used in a later genetic analysis, which treated that subset as a discovery cohort. The study used immunosequencing to profile the T cell repertoires of around 600 subjects and linked those repertoires to cytomegalovirus serostatus. All discovery cohort repertoires had been generated using a single sequencing platform. The study aimed to test whether signatures of past pathogen exposure could be identified by cataloging public T cell receptors. In a later analysis, previously published TCR beta repertoires from fewer than 750 donors were re-analyzed and high-resolution HLA genotyping was added so that TCR occurrence patterns could be studied. Rather than drawing on any new phenotypic data, the later analysis identified candidate immune exposures from TCR beta sequences and the way those sequences occurred across donors. The number of typed donors differed by locus: roughly 629-640 for A, B, C, DRB1 and DQB1; approximately 540 for DQA1; 606 for DPA1; and some 430 for DPB1. Class I and class II HLA loci were covered by the typing at four-digit resolution. Among 300 to 500 genotyped donors of the cohort, an average of approximately 200,000 unique TCR beta nucleotide sequences was sequenced per donor, of which roughly 18% were non-productive.

The protocol used for the library was the immunoSEQ multiplex PCR assay. For the multiplex PCR, a mixture combining 60 forward primers for TCR Vbeta segments and 13 reverse primers for TCR Jbeta segments was used. The CDR3 region of rearranged TCR beta genes was amplified from genomic DNA with a multiplex PCR assay. The amplified TCR beta libraries were sequenced on the Illumina HiSeq System as 87-base-pair reads. In the paper's pipeline: A later analysis counted tens of millions of unique TCR beta chains across the approximately 700 repertoires, and roughly 10 million of these chains were shared by at least two donors. A nearest-neighbor algorithm error-corrected the raw reads and collapsed the reads into unique sequences, merging closely related sequences to remove PCR and sequencing errors. V, D and J gene segments were assigned by aligning CDR3 sequences to IMGT reference sequences. Each retained sequence needed at least a six-nucleotide match to both a V gene segment and a J gene segment. Rearrangements were classified as productive when the CDR3 lacked stop codons and remained in frame with V and J, and all other rearrangements were classified as non-productive. Following IMGT convention, CDR3 was defined as the stretch from the second conserved V-encoded cysteine to the conserved J-encoded phenylalanine. The earlier analysis of about 610 of the donors excluded any sequence lacking an unambiguous match to a single V gene segment. In an earlier analysis of 450 to 750 of the donors, a V segment was called functional when productive rearrangements were above 56.7%, and segregating when the standard deviation between donors exceeded 5%. To diagnose cytomegalovirus status from the catalog of TCR beta chain sequences, a statistical classification framework was built. V and J gene assignment, in a later analysis, came from comparing TCR nucleotide sequences with IMGT/GENE-DB human TR gene sequences. The TCRdist pipeline was used in a later analysis to assign CDR3 sequences and most-parsimonious VDJ recombination scenarios. In a later analysis, each TCR beta chain was defined by its CDR3 amino acid sequence together with its V-gene family, and reads without a unique V-gene family were excluded. In a later analysis, 450 to 600 highly shared, low-generation-probability nucleotide sequences were removed to address suspected cross-contamination and a sequencing artifact. For each public chain, a later analysis derived a clonal expansion index from normalized ranks of inferred template counts within each repertoire. A later analysis computed generation probabilities with a VDJ recombination model fitted to out-of-frame rearrangements, and checked the results against IGoR. Hypergeometric tests were used in a later analysis to score TCR-TCR, TCR-HLA and TCR-CMV co-occurrence, with a repertoire-size bias correction applied to the TCR pairs. False discovery rates were estimated in a later analysis by permuting HLA or CMV assignments 20 times. A later analysis grouped co-occurring TCRs with DBSCAN, adding TCRdist sequence similarity when clustering within HLA-allele-positive subsets. Co-occurrence clustering excluded repertoires with fewer than 30,000 or more than 120,000 public chains, plus five with anomalous nucleotide sharing. Drawn from immuneACCESS, this table holds only the in-frame rearrangements with V and J called that TCRdb kept. Clones are partly lost; checked studies trace under half to an unresolved V gene and leave the rest unexplained. That table gives V, J and clone size, and the DNA gave D and trimming. This sample holds 120,000 or so clones; 55% to 75% were observed only once. Roughly 8.2% of the sample comes from the top ten.

As to this clone: It lacks a known antigen. No much larger clone is present one base from it, and per-base qualities are unavailable.

The cohort was made up of approximately 670 healthy bone marrow donors. At the time of sampling, all cohort members were nominally healthy, though unrecorded immune exposures were likely present. The donor was CMV seropositive and was included in the group of around 300 seropositive cohort members. A peripheral blood sample was collected from each donor, and TCR beta sequencing was performed on peripheral blood mononuclear cells. The Qiagen DNeasy Blood Extraction Kit was used to extract genomic DNA from the blood cell samples. The full study reports these points: A further reported finding was that TCR beta sequences accurately predicted the HLA-A and HLA-B alleles for most subjects in the first cohort. Correlated functional status among segregating V segments might be attributable to linkage disequilibrium, but an unknown experimental factor could not be ruled out. V-gene and J-gene trimming of TCR beta chains was associated with a missense DCLRE1C variant in a later genetic analysis, and the association was replicated in an independent cohort. Roughly uniform sequencing depth across donors was assumed in presence/absence analyses, although this assumption may not hold. A total of fewer than 200 TCR beta chains were listed by the study as associated with cytomegalovirus. The sequencing pipeline was judged likely to have produced a cluster of highly shared sequence variants as a technical artifact. HLA typing was unavailable for some donors at each locus, so association tests used only the typed subset. The only immune exposure information available for the cohort was CMV serostatus. The authors suggested that the approach could potentially be generalized to other disease states and immunological phenotypes. Because counts were too low, some 16 rarely observed V segments, including chromosome 9 orphons, were excluded from the earlier analysis of some 540 of the donors. Strong co-occurrence of HLA alleles, especially DR and DQ, made assigning TCR associations to individual alleles difficult. Specific HLA alleles were associated with roughly 16,000 TCR beta sequences at a false discovery rate of 0.05 in a later analysis. Cytomegalovirus status was reported to be diagnosed by the classifier with high specificity and sensitivity in both the original and validation cohorts. In vitro tests confirmed that a few of the cytomegalovirus-associated TCR beta chains recognize cytomegalovirus antigens. Only TCR beta chains were sequenced in this cohort, and the absence of alpha or paired-chain data limited detectable features. According to a later analysis, most CMV-associated TCR beta chains appeared to be HLA-restricted, and the HLA associations seemed to be driven largely by CMV exposure. Most TCR sequences were observed very rarely across donors, whereas some public TCRs were present in many individuals. In a later analysis, TCR association rates were found to vary across HLA loci, with the most associated TCRs seen for DRB1 alleles and the fewest for HLA-C alleles. According to a later genetic analysis, donors in an Asian-associated ancestry cluster had fewer N-insertions in productive TCRs than the approximately 670-donor mean. In a later analysis, several top co-occurrence clusters were reported to appear linked to parvovirus B19, influenza, CMV and Epstein-Barr virus. In an earlier analysis of 587 of the donors, most TCR beta V segments were observed in productive rearrangements about 87% or about 30% of the time, broadly matching IMGT annotations. In a later analysis, HLA-associated TCR beta chains showed more clonal expansion and lower generation probabilities than non-associated chains that were equally common.

The specimen was PBMCs. This TCR derives from a woman in her thirties or forties in good health and CMV-seropositive.

The CDR3 in this case is CASSYSSSRDNEQFF. The base sequence is TGTGCCAGCAGTTACTCGTCTTCCAGGGACAATGAGCAGTTCTTC. The rearranged chain carries TRBV6-5 and TRBJ2-1; the D gene is perhaps TRBD1, on 5 matching bases. Based on the germline V gene, the CDR1 and CDR2 sequences are MNHEY and SVGAGI. V loses 0 bases of germline sequence and J loses 5 bases, and the interval between the two ends is 11 bases. There are 15 amino acids in the CDR3, from cysteine to phenylalanine inclusive. Only the CDR3 part of the read is kept: 45 bases, read in frame from the first base.